This is a list of T cell receptor beta chains from one sample in a study of T cell responses to AZD1222 COVID-19 vaccine. Clones were read by immunoSEQ multiplex PCR, and TCRdb kept only the in-frame ones, dropping some. Among over 120,000 clones, approximately 86% were seen once, and the ten largest hold 5% to 6.5%. Sample: peripheral blood, taken 28 days after the second dose of the MenACWY control vaccine. The receptors were gathered from an adult who received the MenACWY meningococcal vaccine as a control. CDR3s include the opening cysteine and the closing phenylalanine or tryptophan. Fields, in order: V gene, J gene, D gene, clone size, CDR3 DNA, CDR3 protein. The D gene is left open where the match is weak. Clone size, where shown, is once, few, many, or a class for clones that have expanded.

TRBV4-1,TRBJ1-5,.,.,TGCGCCAGCAGCCCACTACTCGGGACCCGCCGGGAGCCCCAGCATTTT,CASSPLLGTRREPQHF
TRBV5-1,TRBJ2-7,TRBD1,.,TGCGCCAGCAGCCCACGACAGGGCAGGGTCGACGAGCAGTACTTC,CASSPRQGRVDEQYF
TRBV29-1,TRBJ1-1,TRBD1,once,TGCAGCGTTGAAGATCGGACAGGGTCTGTCTACACTGAAGCTTTCTTT,CSVEDRTGSVYTEAFF
TRBV11-2,TRBJ2-7,TRBD1,few,TGTGCCAGCAGCGCTCCGGGACAGCACTACGAGCAGTACTTC,CASSAPGQHYEQYF
TRBV5-4,TRBJ1-2,.,.,TGTGCCAGCAGCTTGTTAGAGGGGTATGACGGCTACACCTTC,CASSLLEGYDGYTF
TRBV28,TRBJ1-3,TRBD1,.,TGTGCCAGCAGTCGTGGACAGGGGCGAAACACCATATATTTT,CASSRGQGRNTIYF
TRBV11-3,TRBJ1-1,.,.,TGTGCCAGCAGCTTAGGAGAGCTCGGCACTGAAGCTTTCTTT,CASSLGELGTEAFF
TRBV9,TRBJ2-7,.,.,TGTGCCAGCAGCGCGGGAGACATTACCTACGAGCAGTACTTC,CASSAGDITYEQYF
TRBV27,TRBJ1-5,.,.,TGTGCCAGCAGCGACAGTTATAGCAATCAGCCCCAGCATTTT,CASSDSYSNQPQHF
TRBV6-5,TRBJ1-3,.,.,TGTGCCGCCCAGGGGACGAAAGGAGGAAACACCATATATTTT,CAAQGTKGGNTIYF
TRBV24-1,TRBJ1-2,.,.,TGTGCCACCAGTGATGGGACCGAGAGGAGAGGAGGCTACACCTTC,CATSDGTERRGGYTF
TRBV11-2,TRBJ1-3,.,.,TGTGCCAGCAGTTTACGCTCTGGAAACACCATATATTTT,CASSLRSGNTIYF
TRBV28,TRBJ2-4,TRBD1,.,TGTGCCAGCGGGCCCCGGGACAGGGGGTCGTTAGCCAAAAACATTCAGTACTTC,CASGPRDRGSLAKNIQYF
TRBV7-9,TRBJ2-2,.,.,TGTGCCAGCAGCCCCTCGGGTGGTGAGGAGGAGCTGTTTTTT,CASSPSGGEEELFF
TRBV28,TRBJ1-2,.,.,TGTGCCAGCAGTTCGGACTCGATGCGCTATGGCTACACCTTC,CASSSDSMRYGYTF
TRBV30,TRBJ1-4,.,.,TGTGCCTGGAGCGGACAGATAACAACTAATGAAAAACTGTTTTTT,CAWSGQITTNEKLFF
TRBV29-1,TRBJ2-3,.,.,TGCAGCGTTTTGGACGGCACAGATACGCAGTATTTT,CSVLDGTDTQYF
TRBV25-1,TRBJ2-3,.,once,TGTGCCAGCAGTCGAGGGACAGATACGCAGTATTTT,CASSRGTDTQYF
TRBV5-1,TRBJ2-2,.,.,TGCGCCAGCAGCTTGGGGGGGTCCGCCGGGGAGCTGTTTTTT,CASSLGGSAGELFF
TRBV11-3,TRBJ2-5,.,.,TGTGCCAGCAGCTTCCGGGCAGTGCAAGAGACCCAGTACTTC,CASSFRAVQETQYF
TRBV7-2,TRBJ1-6,.,.,TGTGCCAGCAGCTTCAAGGCAGCTTCACCCCTCCACTTT,CASSFKAASPLHF
TRBV5-4,TRBJ2-1,.,.,TGTGCCAGCAGCGGGGGGTTAGTTATTGAGCAGTTCTTC,CASSGGLVIEQFF
TRBV4-3,TRBJ1-6,.,.,TGCGCCAGCAGCCCAGCGGGAACCTCAAATTCACCCCTCCACTTT,CASSPAGTSNSPLHF
TRBV9,TRBJ1-1,.,once,TGTGCCAGCAGCGTAGTAGAGGGGGATACTGAAGCTTTCTTT,CASSVVEGDTEAFF
TRBV12-3/TRBV12-4,TRBJ2-2,.,.,TGTGCCAGCAGATCCACCGGGGAGCTGTTTTTT,CASRSTGELFF
TRBV30,TRBJ1-5,.,.,TGTGCCTGGAGTGTAAAGGGCTGGAACCAGCCCCAGCATTTT,CAWSVKGWNQPQHF
TRBV28,TRBJ1-5,.,.,TGTGCCAGCAGTTTACGACCGATTAGCAATCAGCCCCAGCATTTT,CASSLRPISNQPQHF
TRBV5-1,TRBJ2-7,TRBD2,.,TGCGCCAGCAGCACCCATCGGGGAGGGAGTAAGGGGTCCTACGAGCAGTACTTC,CASSTHRGGSKGSYEQYF
TRBV6-2/TRBV6-3,TRBJ2-7,.,.,TGTGCCAGCAGTTACGTCAGGGCCTACGAGCAGTACTTC,CASSYVRAYEQYF
TRBV6-5,TRBJ2-3,TRBD2,.,TGTGCCAGCAGGAAAACTAGCGGGAGCACAGATACGCAGTATTTT,CASRKTSGSTDTQYF
TRBV7-2,TRBJ1-5,.,.,TGTGCCAGCAGCTGGGCCCCTAGCAATCAGCCCCAGCATTTT,CASSWAPSNQPQHF
TRBV2,TRBJ1-2,TRBD1,.,TGTGCCAGCAGCCTACAGGGGGCGGGGGGCTACACCTTC,CASSLQGAGGYTF
TRBV15,TRBJ2-5,.,.,TGTGCCACCAGCAGAGGAACGGAGACCCAGTACTTC,CATSRGTETQYF
TRBV4-2,TRBJ1-4,.,once,TGTGCCAGCAGCCAGCGAGGGATTAATGAAAAACTGTTTTTT,CASSQRGINEKLFF
TRBV29-1,TRBJ2-2,TRBD2,.,TGCAGCGTTGAACCTCGCGGGGGGGCCGGGGAGCTGTTTTTT,CSVEPRGGAGELFF
TRBV9,TRBJ1-5,.,many,TGTGCCAGCGGGGCAGGGACTAGCAATCAGCCCCAGCATTTT,CASGAGTSNQPQHF
TRBV19,TRBJ2-7,.,.,TGTGCCAGTAGTGCCGGACTCCCCTTTGTTTCCGAGCAGTACTTC,CASSAGLPFVSEQYF
TRBV16,TRBJ1-5,TRBD1,.,TGTGCCAGCAGCCAATCGTGGGACAGGGGCAATCAGCCCCAGCATTTT,CASSQSWDRGNQPQHF
TRBV4-1,TRBJ2-7,.,.,TGCGCCAGCAGCCAAGATCATGGGGCCCGCGAGCAGTACTTC,CASSQDHGAREQYF
TRBV5-5,TRBJ1-2,TRBD1,.,TGTGCCAGCAGACTAGGACAGGGCAACTATGGCTACACCTTC,CASRLGQGNYGYTF
TRBV11-3,TRBJ2-7,TRBD2,.,TGTGCCAGCAGCTCCCCGGGACTAGCGGGAGGGGGCACCTACGAGCAGTACTTC,CASSSPGLAGGGTYEQYF
TRBV14,TRBJ2-3,.,.,TGTGCCAGCAGCCTCCCGGGGACATCAGATACGCAGTATTTT,CASSLPGTSDTQYF
TRBV9,TRBJ2-7,TRBD1,.,TGTGCCAGCAGGGGACAGGGCCACGAGCAGTACTTC,CASRGQGHEQYF
TRBV13,TRBJ2-2,TRBD1,.,TGTGCCAGCAGCTTAGGGGACAGGGTGGAGCTGTTTTTT,CASSLGDRVELFF
TRBV29-1,TRBJ1-1,TRBD1,.,TGCAGCGGGACGACAGGGACCACTGAAGCTTTCTTT,CSGTTGTTEAFF
TRBV11-3,TRBJ2-1,TRBD2,.,TGTGCCAGCAGCACCCTAGCGGGAGGGTTTATCCATGAGCAGTTCTTC,CASSTLAGGFIHEQFF
TRBV28,TRBJ1-1,.,.,TGTGCCAGCACCCCACCAGGGGTGGGCACTGAAGCTTTCTTT,CASTPPGVGTEAFF
TRBV6-6,TRBJ1-4,.,once,TGTGCCAGCAGTTCTGCAACTAATGAAAAACTGTTTTTT,CASSSATNEKLFF
TRBV19,TRBJ2-5,.,.,TGTGCCAGTAGTATCGGACTACTTATGGAGACCCAGTACTTC,CASSIGLLMETQYF
TRBV12-3/TRBV12-4,TRBJ1-2,.,.,TGTGCCAGCAGTTTCAGTAACTATGGCTACACCTTC,CASSFSNYGYTF
TRBV6-5,TRBJ1-1,.,.,TGTGCCAGCAGTCGGGTCCAATTGAACACTGAAGCTTTCTTT,CASSRVQLNTEAFF
TRBV7-2,TRBJ2-4,TRBD2,.,TGTGCCAGCAGCTTATCGAGCGGGGGGATACTAGCCAAAAACATTCAGTACTTC,CASSLSSGGILAKNIQYF
TRBV18,TRBJ2-3,TRBD2,once,TGTGCCAGCTCATACGGGACTAGCGGGAGACAAGATACGCAGTATTTT,CASSYGTSGRQDTQYF
TRBV11-2,TRBJ1-4,TRBD1,few,TGTGCCAGCAGGCGTTCCGGGACAGGGAATGAAAAACTGTTTTTT,CASRRSGTGNEKLFF
TRBV10-2,TRBJ1-1,.,.,TGCGCCAGCAGTGACATTACTGAAGCTTTCTTT,CASSDITEAFF
TRBV7-2,TRBJ2-1,TRBD2,.,TGTGCCAGCACGGCTAGCGGGGGGGCTTGGAATGAGCAGTTCTTC,CASTASGGAWNEQFF
TRBV12-3/TRBV12-4,TRBJ1-5,.,.,TGTGCCAGCAGACGGGACGGCAATCAGCCCCAGCATTTT,CASRRDGNQPQHF
TRBV10-1,TRBJ2-4,.,.,TGCGCCAGCAGCTTACAGGGGCGGGGAAACATTCAGTACTTC,CASSLQGRGNIQYF